This TCR beta chain was documented in a study of immune cell composition in non-small cell lung cancer. The study's findings and limits: Lung squamous cell carcinoma tumours had significantly higher top 10 clone scores and productive clonality than lung adenocarcinoma.

Unmatched junction bases numbered 3, after V lost 6 bases and J lost 2 bases. The CDR3 has 15 residues. Per germline, CDR1 SGHAT and CDR2 FQDESV (reference sequence). In regard to this clone: What it binds is unknown.

This table comes from immunoSEQ multiplex PCR, and its TCRdb copy is limited to in-frame clones, with some not included. The sample carries approximately 15,000 clones, roughly 80% recorded once. Specimen: lung tumor tissue. This clonotype was sampled from a human donor with non-small cell lung cancer. V gene TRBV11-1 combines with J gene TRBJ2-6; 8 bases fit TRBD2. The CDR3 nucleotides read TGTGCCAGCAGAGCGGGAGTGCCTGGGGCCAACGTCCTGACTTTC. It encodes CASRAGVPGANVLTF.